Listed below are T cell receptor beta chains from one sample, sequenced in a study of identifying expanded T cells in peripheral blood. Profiled with immunoSEQ multiplex PCR; TCRdb holds only in-frame clones, not every one. This sample has tens of thousands of clones, with about 83% found just once. Source material: blood. All receptors come from a person aged 18 to 75 in good health. Each CDR3 is given with its conserved first and last residue. The order of the fields is D gene, J gene, clone size, V gene, CDR3 DNA, CDR3 protein. A D gene is named only where the DNA matches it firmly. Clone size is not always given. Where it is, it says once, few, many or a class for expanded clones.

NA	TRBJ1-1	NA	TRBV7-2	TGTGCCAGCAGCGCTCAACCGAGCCTCTCGACTGAAGCTTTCTTT	CASSAQPSLSTEAFF
NA	TRBJ1-2	NA	TRBV7-3	TGTGCCAGCAGCTTATCATCGGACACGAGGTATGGTTACACCTTC	CASSLSSDTRYGYTF
TRBD1	TRBJ1-3	NA	TRBV5-8	TGTGCCAGCAGCTTGGCGACAGGGAGGAGGAACACCATATATTTT	CASSLATGRRNTIYF
NA	TRBJ2-5	NA	TRBV7-6	TGTGCCAGCAGCTCCATGGGGGTCGGAGAGACCCAGTACTTC	CASSSMGVGETQYF
NA	TRBJ1-2	NA	TRBV6-1	TGTGCCAGCGCGGGGGGGATATATGGCTACACCTTC	CASAGGIYGYTF
NA	TRBJ2-3	NA	TRBV5-4	TGTGCCAGCAGCTTGGATAGCACAGATACGCAGTATTTT	CASSLDSTDTQYF
TRBD2	TRBJ2-7	NA	TRBV7-9	TGTGCCAGCAGCCTACCGGAGACTAGCGGGAGTCGAGCCTCCTACGAGCAGTACTTC	CASSLPETSGSRASYEQYF
TRBD2	TRBJ2-5	NA	TRBV7-6	TGTGCCAGCAGCTTAGGGACTAGCGGGGGTGAGACCCAGTACTTC	CASSLGTSGGETQYF
NA	TRBJ1-6	NA	TRBV6-1	TGTGCCAGCAGTGAGGGATGGACAATGGGTTCACCCCTCCACTTT	CASSEGWTMGSPLHF
NA	TRBJ2-1	NA	TRBV29-1	TGCAGCGTTTTTAACAGGGTTTCGTACAATGAGCAGTTCTTC	CSVFNRVSYNEQFF
TRBD1	TRBJ2-5	NA	TRBV2	TGTGCCAGCAGTGAATGGGACAGGGTCCAAGAGACCCAGTACTTC	CASSEWDRVQETQYF
TRBD2	TRBJ2-5	few	TRBV30	TGTGCCTGGAGTGTACGCGGCGGGAGGGCTCAAGAGACCCAGTACTTC	CAWSVRGGRAQETQYF
NA	TRBJ1-1	NA	TRBV7-9	TGTGCCAGCAGCTTAGGTGTAGGGGTAATCACTGAAGCTTTCTTT	CASSLGVGVITEAFF
NA	TRBJ1-2	few	TRBV6-1	TGTGCCAGCAGTGAGGGGCTGGATGGCTACACCTTC	CASSEGLDGYTF
NA	TRBJ2-2	NA	TRBV6-1	TGTGCCAGCAGTGAGCCAATCCTACCTGACGGGGAGCTGTTTTTT	CASSEPILPDGELFF
TRBD1	TRBJ2-7	NA	TRBV5-1	TGCGCCAGCAGCTGGCGACAGGGTTCCTACGAGCAGTACTTC	CASSWRQGSYEQYF
TRBD2	TRBJ2-3	NA	TRBV7-9	TGTGCCAGCAGCGAAAGAAAAGCGAGCGGGAGGGCCACAGATACGCAGTATTTT	CASSERKASGRATDTQYF
TRBD2	TRBJ2-2	few	TRBV19	TGTGCCCCATCTGAGCGGGGGGGTATACATCACGCGAACACCGGGGAGCTGTTTTTT	CAPSERGGIHHANTGELFF
TRBD1	TRBJ1-2	NA	TRBV27	TGTGCCAGCAGCCGGGGGACAGCCTGGGGCTACACCTTC	CASSRGTAWGYTF
TRBD1	TRBJ1-5	NA	TRBV5-1	TGCGCCAGCAGCTGGACAGGGGGCTCCGATCAGCCCCAGCATTTT	CASSWTGGSDQPQHF
TRBD2	TRBJ2-3	NA	TRBV7-2	TGTGCCAGCAGCTCTGGGACTAGCGGGTTCGCAGATACGCAGTATTTT	CASSSGTSGFADTQYF
TRBD1	TRBJ2-1	few	TRBV4-3	TGCGCCAGCAGCCAAGATCTCAGGGGGTGGACATATGAGCAGTTCTTC	CASSQDLRGWTYEQFF
TRBD1	TRBJ1-1	NA	TRBV5-8	TGTGCCAGCAGCCTGACAGGGTTCAACACTGAAGCTTTCTTT	CASSLTGFNTEAFF
TRBD2	TRBJ2-7	NA	TRBV7-2	TGTGCCAGCAGCCTGAATAGCGGGAGTTCCGAGCAGTACTTC	CASSLNSGSSEQYF
NA	TRBJ2-1	NA	TRBV19	TGTGCCAGTAGAAATGCTCTGGGCACCTACAATGAGCAGTTCTTC	CASRNALGTYNEQFF
TRBD1	TRBJ1-3	NA	TRBV5-1	TGCGCCAGCAGCTTGGGACAGGGAGCTGGAAACACCATATATTTT	CASSLGQGAGNTIYF
NA	TRBJ1-6	NA	TRBV4-1	TGCGCCAGCAGCCCAGGAGGAACACCCCTCCACTTT	CASSPGGTPLHF
NA	TRBJ1-4	NA	TRBV18	TGTGCCAGCTCGCTTCAGCGGGGGAAGAATGAAAAACTGTTTTTT	CASSLQRGKNEKLFF
TRBD2	TRBJ2-2	NA	TRBV7-9	TGTGCCAGCAGGCTCACTAGCGGGAGTGTAACCGGGGAGCTGTTTTTT	CASRLTSGSVTGELFF
NA	TRBJ1-1	once	TRBV23-1	TGCGCCAGCCACCAGGGGGAAGCTTTCTTT	CASHQGEAFF
TRBD1	TRBJ2-3	NA	TRBV19	TGTGCCAGTAGTCCTGGGACAGGGGGTCCACGCACAGATACGCAGTATTTT	CASSPGTGGPRTDTQYF
NA	TRBJ2-7	NA	TRBV7-2	TGTGCCAGCAGCTTTTCGGTAGTCAGCTACGAGCAGTACTTC	CASSFSVVSYEQYF
NA	TRBJ2-6	few	TRBV7-8	TGTGCCAGCAGCTTAGTATTGGGAGCTGGGGCCAACGTCCTGACTTTC	CASSLVLGAGANVLTF
NA	TRBJ2-7	NA	TRBV18	TGTGCCAGCTCACCCCAACCTCGGGGCTACGAGCAGTACTTC	CASSPQPRGYEQYF
TRBD1	TRBJ2-7	NA	TRBV18	TGTGCCAGCTCACCAGGGGACAGGGACGAGCAGTACTTC	CASSPGDRDEQYF
NA	TRBJ2-2	NA	TRBV29-1	TGCAGCGTCGCTGCGGTCCCGGGGGCGCGCACCGGGGAGCTGTTTTTT	CSVAAVPGARTGELFF
TRBD2	TRBJ2-3	NA	TRBV2	TGTGCCAGCAGTGCGGCTAGCGGGGGGCCCCTTAGCACAGATACGCAGTATTTT	CASSAASGGPLSTDTQYF
NA	TRBJ2-7	NA	TRBV12-1	TGTGCCAGCAGTCCTAATAGATACGAGCAGTACTTC	CASSPNRYEQYF
TRBD2	TRBJ2-7	NA	TRBV2	TGTGCCAGCAGTGTTCCTAGCGGGGTCTCCTACGAGCAGTACTTC	CASSVPSGVSYEQYF
NA	TRBJ1-1	once	TRBV10-3	TGTGCCATCAGTGAGTTTGGGGATTACACTGAAGCTTTCTTT	CAISEFGDYTEAFF
NA	TRBJ1-1	NA	TRBV23-1	TGCGCCAGCAGTCAAGTGGACACTGAAGCTTTCTTT	CASSQVDTEAFF
NA	TRBJ2-2	NA	TRBV5-4	TGTGCCAGCAGCTTGGTACAGAACACCGGGGAGCTGTTTTTT	CASSLVQNTGELFF
NA	TRBJ2-7	NA	TRBV6-1	TGTGCCAGCCGGGGGCGGGAAGAGCAGTACTTC	CASRGREEQYF
NA	TRBJ2-5	NA	TRBV2	TGTGCCAGCAGATCGGACAGCCAACAAGAGACCCAGTACTTC	CASRSDSQQETQYF
TRBD1	TRBJ1-2	NA	TRBV29-1	TGCAGCGTTGGAGGGGGCAGGGGGAGAGGCGGCTACACCTTC	CSVGGGRGRGGYTF
NA	TRBJ1-6	NA	TRBV28	TGTGCCAGCAGTTCTGGCCCGAATTCACCCCTCCACTTT	CASSSGPNSPLHF
NA	TRBJ1-5	NA	TRBV2	TGTGCCAGCAGTGGGTCTCAGGGCCAGAGGGGCCTCCTTGGCAATCAGCCCCAGCATTTT	CASSGSQGQRGLLGNQPQHF
NA	TRBJ2-3	once	TRBV7-2	TGTGCCAGCAGCCCAGCCGGGAGCACAGATACGCAGTATTTT	CASSPAGSTDTQYF
NA	TRBJ1-3	few	TRBV11-2	TGTGCCAGCAGCCGAGGTACTATTGCTGACACCATATATTTT	CASSRGTIADTIYF
NA	TRBJ2-4	NA	TRBV5-1	TGCGCCAGCAGCGCATTAGGAAGAAATCAGTACTTC	CASSALGRNQYF
NA	TRBJ2-5	NA	TRBV6-5	TGTGCCAGCAGTAGGGCTACCGAAGAGACCCAGTACTTC	CASSRATEETQYF
NA	TRBJ2-2	NA	TRBV6-5	TGTGCCAGCCAAACCCAATTGGACACCGGGGAGCTGTTTTTT	CASQTQLDTGELFF
TRBD2	TRBJ2-5	few	TRBV7-2	TGTGCCAGCAGCCAGAGCGGGAGGGGCGAGACCCAGTACTTC	CASSQSGRGETQYF
TRBD2	TRBJ2-1	NA	TRBV9	TGTGCCAGCAGCGTAGGCCCCCCACCGAGCGGGGGGGATGAGCAGTTCTTC	CASSVGPPPSGGDEQFF
NA	TRBJ1-2	NA	TRBV29-1	TGCAGCGTTGATCTGGGGATCCTTTTCGGCTACACCTTC	CSVDLGILFGYTF